This TCR beta chain was recorded in a study of T cells in Graves' hyperthyroidism and ophthalmopathy (dated by TCRdb to between 2018 and 2021). Background for the entire study: Peripheral blood was sampled at the time of initial diagnosis, prior to any treatment. A discovery cohort of roughly 100 patients, roughly 45 with Graves' ophthalmopathy and 55 to 60 with stable Graves' hyperthyroidism, was used to find distinguishing TCR V-J signatures. Prospective prediction of ophthalmopathy was tested in an independent validation cohort consisting of 18 to 20 hyperthyroidism patients and around 16 patients who later progressed to ophthalmopathy. The approximately 100 discovery patients were divided at random into training and test sets in a 7:3 ratio. The paper describes TCR Vbeta CDR3 sequencing of 120 to 150 peripheral blood samples, made up of roughly 40 ophthalmopathy patients, over 70 hyperthyroidism patients and about 17 progressor patients. The study also compared thyroid tissue and blood T-cell repertoires from 5 to 7 Graves' hyperthyroidism patients. After sampling, hyperthyroidism patients received methimazole starting at 30 mg daily, and ophthalmopathy patients received high-dose intravenous methylprednisolone. General conclusions and limits of the study: Most expanded thyroid clonotypes (frequency above 0.001) were also detected in blood, suggesting blood repertoires may reflect thyroid immune responses. Ophthalmopathy was separated from stable hyperthyroidism by a 13 V-J signature model, with approximately 89% sensitivity and approximately 84% specificity obtained in cross-validation and 80%/75% obtained in testing. No statistical method was used to fix the sample size in advance, and group allocation was not hidden from the investigators. During validation, the model predicted progression to ophthalmopathy a median of approximately 6 months ahead of onset, with almost 71% sensitivity and under 85% specificity.

A note on this clonotype: Its antigen specificity is not known. Qualities for individual bases were not recorded, and no much larger clone is one base off.

From the cysteine through the phenylalanine, the CDR3 covers 12 amino acids. The sequence is cut down to CDR3 DNA, 36 bases in frame from base 1. For CDR1 and CDR2, the germline V gene (reference sequence) lists LNHDA and SQIVND. A distance of 1 base separates the germline ends of V and J, which lose 4 bases and 0 bases respectively. Stable Graves' hyperthyroidism was defined as no progression to ophthalmopathy during 18 months of follow-up. The hyperthyroidism patients were between 18 and 65 years old and newly diagnosed, with a disease duration of less than 2 months. The study excluded patients with uncontrolled infections, other autoimmune diseases, pregnancy or lactation. Diagnoses were established on the basis of clinical symptoms, serum thyroxine and TRAb, thyroid ultrasound, and orbital computed tomography. Ficoll-Paque density gradient centrifugation was used to isolate PBMCs from 9.5 to 10 ml of fresh peripheral blood. Trizol reagent was used to extract total RNA, and RNA quality was then checked on an Agilent 2100 Bioanalyzer.

TCR beta CDR3 regions were amplified from RNA transcripts. For the first round of RT-PCR on the TCR CDR3, the HTBI primer set was used together with the Qiagen OneStep RT-PCR kit. A second multiplex PCR round built the libraries, followed by size selection and purification. The libraries were sequenced on an Illumina HiSeq2000 using paired-end 100 bp reads. Turning to the authors' computational methods: SOAPnuke was used to process the raw data, with reads discarded if the reads contained adapters or uncalled bases, had a mean Phred below 15, or lacked an exact constant-primer or identifier match. High-quality paired reads were merged using COPE v1.2.5, and each unique nucleotide sequence was defined as a clonotype. MiTCR v1.1 was used to align clonotypes to the IMGT TRBV, TRBD and TRBJ reference segments. The analysis included only V-J combinations with a frequency above 0.0001, which together covered 99% to 99.2% of the repertoires. The TCS score was defined as the ratio of F50 (clonal expansion) to E x V (chaos), calculated using BLOSUM62-based TCRdist between CDR3 peptides within each V-J. Welch's t-statistics and random forest reduced some 510 V-J features to around 14, which were used in a naive Bayes classifier (R e1071). Starting from the raw public reads, TCRdb applied fastp trimming at Q25, assembled clones with MiXCR and retained in-frame beta chains. Identical CDR3 protein sequences are pooled into one entry, listed with their most common genes and DNA. The V and J calls follow TCRdb's processing rather than the paper's. The sample table lists around 420,000 distinct CDR3 sequences, roughly an eighth of them with a count of one. The top ten clonotypes cover less than 6.5% of the sample.

Sequencing used blood. This sequence originates from a woman under 30 with Graves' hyperthyroidism. The chain is encoded by TRBV19 joined to TRBJ1-3; no D gene is confidently identified. Here is the DNA: TGTGCCAGTAGTACCTCTGGAAACACCATATATTTT. Translation gives CASSTSGNTIYF.